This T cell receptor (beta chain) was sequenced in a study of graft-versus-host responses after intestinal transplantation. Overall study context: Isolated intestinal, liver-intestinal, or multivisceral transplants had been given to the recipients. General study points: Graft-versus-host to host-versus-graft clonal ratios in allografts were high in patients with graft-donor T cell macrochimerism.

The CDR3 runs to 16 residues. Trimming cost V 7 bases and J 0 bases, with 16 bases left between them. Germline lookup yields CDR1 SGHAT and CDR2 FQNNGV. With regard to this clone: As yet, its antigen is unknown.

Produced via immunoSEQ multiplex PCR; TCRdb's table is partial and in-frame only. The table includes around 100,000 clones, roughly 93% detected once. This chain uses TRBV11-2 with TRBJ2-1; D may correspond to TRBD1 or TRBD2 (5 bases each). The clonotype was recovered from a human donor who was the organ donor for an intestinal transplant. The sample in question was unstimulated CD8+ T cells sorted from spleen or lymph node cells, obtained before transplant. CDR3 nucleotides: TGTGCCAGCATCCGACCGGGACCCAGCTCCTACAATGAGCAGTTCTTC. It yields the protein CASIRPGPSSYNEQFF.